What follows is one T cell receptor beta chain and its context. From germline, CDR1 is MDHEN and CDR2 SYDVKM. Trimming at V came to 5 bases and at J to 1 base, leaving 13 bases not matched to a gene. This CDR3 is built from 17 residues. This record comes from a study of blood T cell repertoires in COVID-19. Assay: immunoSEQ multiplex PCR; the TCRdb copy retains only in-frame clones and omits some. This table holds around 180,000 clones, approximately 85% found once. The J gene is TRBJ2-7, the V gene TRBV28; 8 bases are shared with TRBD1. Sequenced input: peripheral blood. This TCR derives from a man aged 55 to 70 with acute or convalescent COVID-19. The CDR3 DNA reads TGTGCCAGCAGTGAGCCGGGTCGGACAGGGATTTCCTACGAGCAGTACTTC. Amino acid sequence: CASSEPGRTGISYEQYF.